Described below is a single TCR beta chain sequence and its context. Per the germline V gene, CDR1 is LGHDT and CDR2 is YNNKEL (reference sequence). The CDR3 is made up of 21 amino acids. UMIs that included a 6-nucleotide sample barcode were added by template switching, which took place during cDNA synthesis. For both chains, the TCRalpha and TCRbeta cDNA went through two nested PCRs of 16 and 9 cycles. TCRdb reprocessed the 5' RACE reads and reports one entry per CDR3 protein, with no DNA. The specimen's table records a few hundred thousand distinct CDR3 sequences. The data are from a study of monozygotic twins with inflammatory bowel disease.

The chain has TRBV3-1 and TRBJ2-3; the TRBD2 assignment by TCRdb is unverifiable without DNA. Input material: blood. The clonotype originates from a human donor with ulcerative colitis or Crohn's disease, or a healthy co-twin of an affected twin (not recorded which). This CDR3 reads CASRPSPGLAGGRQGGDTQYF.